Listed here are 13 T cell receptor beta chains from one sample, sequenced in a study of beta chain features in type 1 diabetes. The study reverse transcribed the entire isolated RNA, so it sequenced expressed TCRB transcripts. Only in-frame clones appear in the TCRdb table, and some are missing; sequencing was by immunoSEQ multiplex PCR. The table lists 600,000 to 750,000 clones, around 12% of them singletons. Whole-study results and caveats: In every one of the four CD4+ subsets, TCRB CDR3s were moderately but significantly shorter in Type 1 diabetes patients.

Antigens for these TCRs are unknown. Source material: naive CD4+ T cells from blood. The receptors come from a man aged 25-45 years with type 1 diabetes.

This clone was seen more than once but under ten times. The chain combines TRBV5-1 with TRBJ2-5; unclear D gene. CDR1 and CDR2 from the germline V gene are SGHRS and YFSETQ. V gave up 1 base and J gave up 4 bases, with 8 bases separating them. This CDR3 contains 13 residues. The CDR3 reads CASSLLPSETQYF. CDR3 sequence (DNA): TGCGCCAGCAGCTTGCTTCCCTCAGAGACCCAGTACTTC.

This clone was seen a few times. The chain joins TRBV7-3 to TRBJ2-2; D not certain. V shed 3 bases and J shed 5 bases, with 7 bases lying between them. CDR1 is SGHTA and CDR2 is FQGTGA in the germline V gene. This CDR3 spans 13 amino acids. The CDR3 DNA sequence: TGTGCCAGCAGCTTCGGCCTGACCGGGGAGCTGTTTTTT. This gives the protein CASSFGLTGELFF.

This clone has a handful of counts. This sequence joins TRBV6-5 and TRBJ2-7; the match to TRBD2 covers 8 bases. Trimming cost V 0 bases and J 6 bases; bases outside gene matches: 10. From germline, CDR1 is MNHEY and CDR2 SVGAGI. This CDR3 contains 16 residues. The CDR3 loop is CASSYSPRGVGGEQYF. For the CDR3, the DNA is TGTGCCAGCAGTTACTCACCGCGGGGGGTGGGAGGCGAGCAGTACTTC.

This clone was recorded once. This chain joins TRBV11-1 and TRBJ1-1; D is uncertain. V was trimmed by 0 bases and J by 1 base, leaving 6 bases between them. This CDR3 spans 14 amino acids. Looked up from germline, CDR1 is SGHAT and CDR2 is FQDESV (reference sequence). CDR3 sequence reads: CASSLADPNTEAFF. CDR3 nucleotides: TGTGCCAGCAGCTTAGCAGACCCGAACACTGAAGCTTTCTTT.

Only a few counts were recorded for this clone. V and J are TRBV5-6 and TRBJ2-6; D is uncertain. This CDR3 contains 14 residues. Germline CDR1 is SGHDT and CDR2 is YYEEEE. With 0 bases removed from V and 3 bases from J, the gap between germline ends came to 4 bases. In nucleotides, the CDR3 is TGTGCCAGCAGCTTGGTTCGTGGGGCCAACGTCCTGACTTTC. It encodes CASSLVRGANVLTF.

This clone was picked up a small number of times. DNA of the CDR3: TGTGCCAGCAGCCCGGACAGGGGGAATCACCAAGAGACCCAGTACTTC. Its translation is CASSPDRGNHQETQYF. The chain carries TRBV9 and TRBJ2-5; TRBD1 aligns across 10 bases. In germline, CDR1 is SGDLS, CDR2 YYNGEE. V shed 4 bases, J shed 0 bases, and the junction held 6 bases outside the gene matches. The CDR3 consists of 16 residues. The whole variable domain, filled in from reference TRBV9 and TRBJ2-5, reads DSGVTQTPKHLITATGQRVTLRCSPRSGDLSVYWYQQSLDQGLQFLIQYYNGEERAKGNILERFSAQQFPDLHSELNLSSLELGDSALYFCASSPDRGNHQETQYFGPGTRLLVL.

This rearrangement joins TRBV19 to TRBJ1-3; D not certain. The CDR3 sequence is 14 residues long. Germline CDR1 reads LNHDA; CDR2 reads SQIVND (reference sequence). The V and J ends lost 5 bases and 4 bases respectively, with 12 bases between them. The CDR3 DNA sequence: TGTGCCAGTAGTCCCCCCCCGGTCGGAAACACCATATATTTT. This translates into CASSPPPVGNTIYF.

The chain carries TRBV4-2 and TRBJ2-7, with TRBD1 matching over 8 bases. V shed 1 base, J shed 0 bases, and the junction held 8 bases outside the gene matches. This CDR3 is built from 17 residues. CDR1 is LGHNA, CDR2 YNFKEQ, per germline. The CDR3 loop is CASSQVGGQGYSYEQYF. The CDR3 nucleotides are TGTGCCAGCAGCCAAGTTGGAGGACAGGGTTACTCCTACGAGCAGTACTTC.

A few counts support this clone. CDR3 nucleotides: TGTGCCAGCTCACCACCGGGTCCGGGTGGGCCCCAGCATTTT. Translated, it gives CASSPPGPGGPQHF. The chain uses TRBV18 and TRBJ1-5; D unclear. Between the trimmed V and J ends, which lost 0 bases and 9 bases, there was a span of 12 bases. From germline, CDR1 is KGHSH and CDR2 LQKENI. The CDR3 loop spans 14 amino acids.

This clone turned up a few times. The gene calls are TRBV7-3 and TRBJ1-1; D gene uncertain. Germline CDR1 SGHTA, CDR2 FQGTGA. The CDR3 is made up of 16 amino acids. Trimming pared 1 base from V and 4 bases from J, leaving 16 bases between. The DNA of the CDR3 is TGTGCCAGCAGCTTAAATGGCGGCAGCGCCTTCACTGAAGCTTTCTTT. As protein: CASSLNGGSAFTEAFF.

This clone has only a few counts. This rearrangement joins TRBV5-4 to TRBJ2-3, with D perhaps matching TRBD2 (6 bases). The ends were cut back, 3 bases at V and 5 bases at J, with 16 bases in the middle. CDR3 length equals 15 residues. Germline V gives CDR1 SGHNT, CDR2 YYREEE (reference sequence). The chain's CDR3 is CASSYDAGTQDTQYF. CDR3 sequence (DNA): TGTGCCAGCAGCTACGATGCCGGGACTCAAGATACGCAGTATTTT.

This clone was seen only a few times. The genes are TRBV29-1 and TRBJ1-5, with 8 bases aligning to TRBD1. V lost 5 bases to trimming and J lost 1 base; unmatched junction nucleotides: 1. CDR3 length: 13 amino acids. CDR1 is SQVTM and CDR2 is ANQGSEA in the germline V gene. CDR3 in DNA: TGCAGCGTTCAGGGGGCGAGCAATCAGCCCCAGCATTTT. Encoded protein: CSVQGASNQPQHF.

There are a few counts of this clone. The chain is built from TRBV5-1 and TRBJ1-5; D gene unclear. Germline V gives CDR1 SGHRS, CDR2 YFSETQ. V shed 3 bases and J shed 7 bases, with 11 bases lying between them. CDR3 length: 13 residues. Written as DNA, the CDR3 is TGCGCCAGCAGCTCCGGAGCAGGACAGCCCCAGCATTTT. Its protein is CASSSGAGQPQHF.